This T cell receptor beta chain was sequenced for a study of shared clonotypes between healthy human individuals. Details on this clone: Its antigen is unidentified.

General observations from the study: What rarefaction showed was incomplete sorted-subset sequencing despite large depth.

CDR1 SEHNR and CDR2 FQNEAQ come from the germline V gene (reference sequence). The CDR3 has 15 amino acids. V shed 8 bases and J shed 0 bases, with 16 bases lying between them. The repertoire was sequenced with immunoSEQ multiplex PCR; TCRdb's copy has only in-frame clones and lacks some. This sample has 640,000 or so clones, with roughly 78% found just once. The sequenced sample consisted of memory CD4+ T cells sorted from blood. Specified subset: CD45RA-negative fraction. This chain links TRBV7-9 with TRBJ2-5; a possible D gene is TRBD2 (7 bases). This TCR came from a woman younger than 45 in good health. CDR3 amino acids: CASQKGEGYQETQYF. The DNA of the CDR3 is TGTGCCAGCCAGAAGGGGGAGGGGTACCAAGAGACCCAGTACTTC.